The 32 T cell receptor beta chains in this list originate from one sample, sequenced in a study of blood T cell repertoires in COVID-19. The method was immunoSEQ multiplex PCR; TCRdb's version includes in-frame clones alone and lacks a portion of them. Of about 200,000 clones listed, about 88% were seen once; the top ten hold about 4.8%. Source material: peripheral blood. The origin of the receptors is a woman aged 40 to 55 with acute or convalescent COVID-19.

The CDR3 sequence: CAWSFRRQAGNTIYF. The CDR3 DNA reads as TGTGCCTGGAGCTTCCGGAGACAGGCTGGAAACACCATATATTTT. The gene calls are TRBV30 and TRBJ1-3; D is possibly TRBD1 (6 bases). V gave up 3 bases and J gave up 2 bases, with 14 bases separating them. Germline lookup yields CDR1 GTSNPN and CDR2 SVGIG (reference sequence). This CDR3 spans 15 amino acids.

Only one count was recorded for this clone. V is TRBV6-1 and J is TRBJ1-2, with 7 nucleotides matching TRBD1. This CDR3 region has 19 residues. J was trimmed by 9 bases and V by 2 bases; bases with no gene match: 24. Germline CDR1 MNHNS, CDR2 SASEGT. The CDR3 loop is CASSETYPGQQRPMSSYTF. The CDR3 DNA reads TGTGCCAGCAGTGAAACTTACCCGGGACAGCAACGCCCGATGTCTAGCTACACCTTC.

This clone has just one count. V gene TRBV24-1 combines with J gene TRBJ2-3; TRBD1 is a possible D gene (5 bases). V shed 1 base and J shed 6 bases, with 13 bases lying between them. This CDR3 has 15 amino acids. Germline V gene lookup returns CDR1 KGHDR and CDR2 SFDVKD. The CDR3 DNA reads as TGTGCCACCAGTGATTTCACCTACCCAGGGGATACGCAGTATTTT. Amino acids: CATSDFTYPGDTQYF.

V usage is TRBV9 and J usage is TRBJ2-2; a possible D gene is TRBD1 (5 bases). V was shortened by 6 bases and J by 3 bases, with 15 bases between the two germline ends. Germline V gene lookup returns CDR1 SGDLS and CDR2 YYNGEE. This CDR3 spans 15 amino acids. The CDR3 sequence: CASTLRLGDTGELFF. CDR3 bases: TGTGCCAGCACCCTCCGGCTAGGGGACACCGGGGAGCTGTTTTTT.

This rearrangement joins TRBV19 to TRBJ1-3, with 10 bases lining up with TRBD1. The CDR3 has 15 residues. After removal of 8 bases from V and 3 bases from J, the junction contained 7 bases not matched to a gene. Per germline, CDR1 LNHDA and CDR2 SQIVND (reference sequence). In DNA form, the CDR3 reads TGTGCCAGTGGACGACAGGGGGCGAGTGGAAACACCATATATTTT. As protein: CASGRQGASGNTIYF. Looking up the rest from reference TRBV19 and TRBJ1-3 gives the full variable domain: DGGITQSPKYLFRKEGQNVTLSCEQNLNHDAMYWYRQDPGQGLRLIYYSQIVNDFQKGDIAEGYSVSREKKESFPLTVTSAQKNPTAFYLCASGRQGASGNTIYFGEGSWLTVV.

The chain links TRBV18 to TRBJ1-2, with unresolved D. Germline V gene data show CDR1 as KGHSH and CDR2 as LQKENI. CDR3 length: 12 amino acids. The V gene lost 2 bases and the J gene lost 8 bases, with 9 bases spanning the gap. CDR3 region: CASSPASLGYTF. The CDR3 DNA is TGTGCCAGCTCACCAGCGTCTTTGGGCTACACCTTC.

CDR3 region: CASSPMSGNQETQYF. The CDR3 DNA follows: TGTGCCAGCAGTCCGATGAGCGGAAACCAAGAGACCCAGTACTTC. The chain carries TRBV6-5 and TRBJ2-5; D is perhaps TRBD2 (5 bases). Germline values: CDR1 MNHEY, CDR2 SVGAGI. The CDR3 covers 15 residues. The V end lost 5 bases, the J end lost 0 bases, and 13 bases lay between the germline ends.

The chain carries TRBV7-2 and TRBJ1-4; the D gene is possibly TRBD1 (6 bases). Germline V gene lookup returns CDR1 SGHTA and CDR2 FQGNSA. V was shortened by 5 bases and J by 7 bases, with 17 bases between the two germline ends. This CDR3 contains 15 residues. The CDR3 sequence is CASSLQGWLGEKLFF. In DNA, the CDR3 is TGTGCCAGCAGCCTACAGGGCTGGCTTGGTGAAAAACTGTTTTTT.

The chain recombines TRBV5-1 with TRBJ1-1; D not resolved. Trimming shortened V by 6 bases and J by 6 bases, and 18 bases separated the two germline ends. Per germline, CDR1 SGHRS and CDR2 YFSETQ. The CDR3 is 14 amino acids. In DNA, the CDR3 is TGCGCCAGCACTAACTCCGCCCGGAGTTCTGAAGCTTTCTTT. Translation: CASTNSARSSEAFF.

The chain joins TRBV18 to TRBJ1-1, with a tentative D call TRBD1 (5 bases). The V end was cut by 6 bases, the J end by 1 base, with 9 bases between. Germline V lookup: CDR1 KGHSH, CDR2 LQKENI. The CDR3 loop spans 13 amino acids. In DNA form, the CDR3 reads TGTGCCAGCTCTATCGGACAGAACACTGAAGCTTTCTTT. The encoded protein is CASSIGQNTEAFF.

The chain recombines TRBV2 with TRBJ2-5; 7 bases fit TRBD1. Germline-derived CDR1 and CDR2 are SNHLY and FYNNEI. The length of the CDR3 is 14 residues. After removal of 7 bases from V and 5 bases from J, the junction contained 10 bases not matched to a gene. CDR3 sequence reads: CASIRGTDRETQYF. The CDR3 region has the DNA TGTGCCAGCATCCGAGGGACAGATCGGGAGACCCAGTACTTC.

The CDR3 loop reads CASSHAGTGTGYGYTF. The CDR3 nucleotides are TGTGCCAGCAGCCATGCCGGGACAGGGACAGGGTATGGCTACACCTTC. The chain combines TRBV14 with TRBJ1-2, with 9 bases matching TRBD1. After removal of 3 bases from V and 5 bases from J, the junction contained 10 bases not matched to a gene. In germline, CDR1 is SGHDN, CDR2 FVKESK. CDR3 size: 16 residues.

The chain has TRBV28 and TRBJ2-1, with D hard to call. The ends were cut back, 4 bases at V and 4 bases at J, with 17 bases in the middle. CDR1 and CDR2 (germline): MDHEN, SYDVKM. The CDR3 covers 16 residues. The CDR3 loop reads CASSSLRTLQYNEQFF. In nucleotides, the CDR3 is TGTGCCAGCAGTTCCTTACGAACTCTCCAATACAATGAGCAGTTCTTC.

This chain connects TRBV19 to TRBJ2-5; 7 positions match TRBD2. This CDR3 comprises 16 residues. V trimming: 5 bases; J trimming: 5 bases; junction bases outside the gene matches: 14. From germline, CDR1 is LNHDA and CDR2 SQIVND (reference sequence). The CDR3 bases are TGTGCCAGTAGTCCACTGGGCGGGGGAGACTGGGAGACCCAGTACTTC. This sequence encodes CASSPLGGGDWETQYF. The whole variable domain, remainder taken from reference TRBV19 and TRBJ2-5, is DGGITQSPKYLFRKEGQNVTLSCEQNLNHDAMYWYRQDPGQGLRLIYYSQIVNDFQKGDIAEGYSVSREKKESFPLTVTSAQKNPTAFYLCASSPLGGGDWETQYFGPGTRLLVL.

The J gene is TRBJ1-1, the V gene TRBV6-5; 8 bases align to TRBD1. The V segment lost 2 bases and the J segment 0 bases; nucleotides outside the gene matches: 2. Germline CDR1 MNHEY, CDR2 SVGAGI. The CDR3 runs 15 residues. The CDR3 DNA is TGTGCCAGCAGTTACAGGACAGGGATGAACACTGAAGCTTTCTTT. It yields the protein CASSYRTGMNTEAFF.

The rearrangement links TRBV11-2 to TRBJ1-5; 7 bases align to TRBD1. The length of the CDR3 is 15 residues. Germline V gene sequence: CDR1 SGHAT, CDR2 FQNNGV. Germline trimming cut 7 bases from V and 4 bases from J; bases unmatched to any gene: 10. CDR3 DNA: TGTGCCAGCACCCTAGGGACAGCCCCGAATCAGCCCCAGCATTTT. Its protein is CASTLGTAPNQPQHF.

The chain has TRBV27 and TRBJ1-3; D ambiguous. This CDR3 has 16 amino acids. Germline assignment: CDR1 MNHEY and CDR2 SMNVEV (reference sequence). V dropped 2 bases and J dropped 2 bases, with 13 bases sitting between them. CDR3 sequence: CASSLTTPSPGNTIYF. DNA of the CDR3: TGTGCCAGCAGTTTAACGACCCCTAGCCCTGGAAACACCATATATTTT.

This rearrangement joins TRBV5-1 to TRBJ2-1, with TRBD1 identical over 8 bases. V shed 4 bases and J 15 bases; nucleotides not matched to a gene: 6. This CDR3 comprises 11 residues. CDR1 is SGHRS, CDR2 YFSETQ, per germline. Written as DNA, the CDR3 is TGCGCCAGCAGCGTGGACAGGGTCAGGTTCTTC. Amino acid sequence: CASSVDRVRFF.

This chain links TRBV6-6 with TRBJ2-2; D is possibly TRBD1 (5 bases). The germline V gene has CDR1 MNHNY and CDR2 SVGAGI (reference sequence). CDR3 length: 15 amino acids. V lost 7 bases and J 0 bases, leaving 12 bases between the germline ends. In DNA, the CDR3 is TGTGCCAGCACGCGCGCAGGGCCGAACACCGGGGAGCTGTTTTTT. Protein: CASTRAGPNTGELFF.

The genes are TRBV11-2 and TRBJ2-5; 9 bases are shared with TRBD2. V shed 7 bases and J 4 bases; nucleotides not matched to a gene: 16. The germline CDR1 and CDR2 sequences are SGHAT and FQNNGV. The CDR3 totals 17 residues. The CDR3 here is CASNLGHAGGQAETQYF. The CDR3 coding sequence is TGTGCCAGCAACCTAGGACATGCGGGGGGGCAGGCAGAGACCCAGTACTTC.

The table lists this clone with a few counts. The V and J genes are TRBV6-1 and TRBJ1-2, with no clear D. The CDR3 is made up of 14 amino acids. The V and J ends lost 0 bases and 4 bases respectively, with 9 bases between them. Germline V gene lookup returns CDR1 MNHNS and CDR2 SASEGT. The CDR3 protein is CASSEALVGYGYTF. CDR3 DNA: TGTGCCAGCAGTGAAGCGCTGGTCGGCTATGGCTACACCTTC.

This chain's CDR3 is CASSFTGNQPQHF. As DNA, the CDR3 is TGTGCCAGCAGTTTTACGGGGAATCAGCCCCAGCATTTT. This rearrangement joins TRBV12-3 or TRBV12-4 to TRBJ1-5; D gene uncertain. The CDR3 loop spans 13 amino acids. V lost 3 bases and J lost 4, with 7 bases in between.

The chain uses TRBV12-3 or TRBV12-4 and TRBJ2-3; no reliable D call. V was trimmed by 1 base and J by 12 bases, leaving 11 bases between them. CDR3 size: 12 residues. For the CDR3, the DNA is TGTGCCAGCAGTTTAGGGGCCCAAACACAGTATTTT. Its protein is CASSLGAQTQYF.

The chain has TRBV19 and TRBJ1-1; the D is unclear. Germline V gene sequence: CDR1 LNHDA, CDR2 SQIVND (reference sequence). The V end was cut by 6 bases, the J end by 0 bases, with 14 bases between. The CDR3 extends over 15 amino acids. CDR3 in amino acids: CASRTMGGMNTEAFF. The CDR3, as DNA: TGTGCCAGTAGAACCATGGGAGGGATGAACACTGAAGCTTTCTTT.

V gene TRBV5-4 combines with J gene TRBJ1-4; 7 nucleotides agree with TRBD1. The J segment lost 4 bases and the V segment lost 2 bases, leaving 2 bases of the junction unmatched. Germline V gene data show CDR1 as SGHNT and CDR2 as YYREEE (reference sequence). This CDR3 region has 14 residues. The CDR3 loop is CASSFRDSNEKLFF. In DNA form, the CDR3 reads TGTGCCAGCAGCTTCCGGGACAGTAATGAAAAACTGTTTTTT.

This rearrangement joins TRBV11-3 to TRBJ2-7; no firm D call. Trimming took off 2 bases at V and 3 bases at J, with 14 bases between the two ends. This CDR3 is 15 amino acids long. Germline V lookup: CDR1 SGHNT, CDR2 YENEEA. The CDR3 loop reads CASSLNVFGNYEQYV. The CDR3 DNA follows: TGTGCCAGCAGCTTAAATGTTTTTGGCAACTACGAGCAGTACGTC.

This clone was counted between two and nine times. The V and J genes are TRBV11-2 and TRBJ1-2; D gene unclear. The V gene lost 1 base and the J gene lost 6 bases, with 15 bases spanning the gap. This CDR3 contains 15 residues. Germline assignment: CDR1 SGHAT and CDR2 FQNNGV. In DNA form, the CDR3 reads TGTGCCAGCAGCTTAGCGGACTCATGCCCCCATGGCTACACCTTC. As protein: CASSLADSCPHGYTF.

The chain has TRBV4-1 and TRBJ2-1; 8 bases align to TRBD2. Germline-derived CDR1 and CDR2 are MGHRA and YSYEKL. This CDR3 is built from 16 residues. J lost 1 base, V lost 4 bases, and 6 bases had no gene match. CDR3 residues: CASSLVGGGSYNEQFF. The CDR3, as DNA: TGCGCCAGCAGCCTTGTCGGGGGGGGTTCCTACAATGAGCAGTTCTTC.

This chain connects TRBV27 to TRBJ2-6; 12 nucleotides agree with TRBD1. Trimming took 10 bases from V and 1 from J; bases not matched to a gene: 8. Germline V lookup: CDR1 MNHEY, CDR2 SMNVEV (reference sequence). The CDR3 is 17 residues long. For the CDR3, the DNA is TGTGCCACCAAGGGACAGGGGGCGCGATCTGGGGCCAACGTCCTGACTTTC. It is translated as CATKGQGARSGANVLTF.

The rearrangement links TRBV7-9 to TRBJ1-1; 9 positions agree with TRBD1. Germline V gene lookup returns CDR1 SEHNR and CDR2 FQNEAQ (reference sequence). This CDR3 contains 17 residues. Trimming cost V 4 bases and J 1 base; bases outside gene matches: 10. The CDR3 DNA reads as TGTGCCAGCAGCTGGAACCGGGACAGGGTAACGAACACTGAAGCTTTCTTT. This codes for CASSWNRDRVTNTEAFF.

V is TRBV10-2 and J is TRBJ2-3, with a possible D match to TRBD1 (5 bases). Germline V lookup: CDR1 WSHSY, CDR2 SAAADI. V was shortened by 10 bases and J by 5 bases, with 16 bases between the two germline ends. The CDR3 totals 13 residues. The CDR3 sequence: CATTGRAGDTQYF. As DNA, the CDR3 is TGCGCCACCACGGGCAGGGCTGGAGATACGCAGTATTTT.

CDR3 loop: CASSYSRQGFYNEQFF. CDR3 nucleotide sequence: TGTGCCAGCAGTTACTCAAGACAGGGGTTTTACAATGAGCAGTTCTTC. V gene TRBV6-5 combines with J gene TRBJ2-1, with 8 positions matching TRBD1. The CDR3 has 16 residues. J was trimmed by 4 bases and V by 0 bases; bases with no gene match: 5. From germline, CDR1 is MNHEY and CDR2 SVGAGI.